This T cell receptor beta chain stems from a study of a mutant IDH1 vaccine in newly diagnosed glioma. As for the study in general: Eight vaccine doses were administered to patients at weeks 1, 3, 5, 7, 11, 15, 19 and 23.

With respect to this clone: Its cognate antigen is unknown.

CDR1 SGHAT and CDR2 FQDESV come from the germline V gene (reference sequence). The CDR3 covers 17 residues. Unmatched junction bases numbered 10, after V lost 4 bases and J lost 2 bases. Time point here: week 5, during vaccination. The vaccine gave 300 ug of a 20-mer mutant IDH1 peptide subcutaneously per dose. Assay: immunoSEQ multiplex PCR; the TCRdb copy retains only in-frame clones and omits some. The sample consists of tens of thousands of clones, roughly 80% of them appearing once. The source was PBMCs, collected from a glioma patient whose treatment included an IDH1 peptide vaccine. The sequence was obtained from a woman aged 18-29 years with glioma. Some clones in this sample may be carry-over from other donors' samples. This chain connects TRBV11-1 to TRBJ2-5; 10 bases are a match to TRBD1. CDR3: CASSSIGTGVGQETQYF. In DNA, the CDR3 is TGTGCCAGCAGCTCGATCGGGACAGGGGTCGGGCAAGAGACCCAGTACTTC.